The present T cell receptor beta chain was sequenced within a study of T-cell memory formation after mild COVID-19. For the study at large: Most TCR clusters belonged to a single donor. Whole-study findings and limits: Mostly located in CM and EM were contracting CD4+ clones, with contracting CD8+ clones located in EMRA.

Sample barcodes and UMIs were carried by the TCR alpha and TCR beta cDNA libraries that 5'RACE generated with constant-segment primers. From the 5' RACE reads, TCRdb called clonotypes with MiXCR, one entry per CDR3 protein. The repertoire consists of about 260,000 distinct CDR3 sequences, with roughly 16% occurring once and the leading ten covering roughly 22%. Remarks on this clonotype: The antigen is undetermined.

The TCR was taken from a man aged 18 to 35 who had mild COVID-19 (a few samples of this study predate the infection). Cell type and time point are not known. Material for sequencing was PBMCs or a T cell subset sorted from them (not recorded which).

CDR3 in amino acids: CASWQPSGNTIYF. CDR3 DNA sequence: TGTGCCAGTTGGCAGCCATCAGGAAACACCATATATTTT. The chain has TRBV28 and TRBJ1-3, with unresolved D. This CDR3 has 13 residues. V lost 9 bases and J lost 4, with 13 bases in between. Germline V gene data show CDR1 as MDHEN and CDR2 as SYDVKM.